What follows describes a single T cell receptor (beta chain). Its matching antigen is unknown. The sample is drawn from a study of T-cell memory formation after mild COVID-19. Regarding the study as a whole: Clones shrinking from day 15 to 85 showed even CD4/CD8 mixes; later expanders tilted CD4+. There was no confirmation that second-wave clones peaking on day 37 were SARS-CoV-2 specific. Pre-infection memory showed some responding clones, and this suggested that cross-reactive memory joined.

V lost 3 bases and J 2 bases, leaving 16 bases between the germline ends. Germline CDR1 reads MGHRA; CDR2 reads YSYEKL. The CDR3 is 16 residues long. Constant-segment-primed 5'RACE gave TCR alpha and TCR beta cDNA libraries with sample barcodes and UMIs. TCRdb re-analysed the 5' RACE reads in MiXCR, keeping a single row per CDR3 protein. The table includes around 300,000 distinct CDR3 sequences, roughly 8% detected once. Source material: PBMCs or a T cell subset sorted from them (not recorded which). This chain connects TRBV4-1 to TRBJ1-1; D is possibly TRBD1 (6 bases). The TCR was taken from a man aged 18 to 30 who had mild COVID-19 (a few samples of this study predate the infection). Cell type and time point are not known. The CDR3 DNA reads as TGCGCCAGCAGCCAGATGGGTACAGGGCTAAACACTGAAGCTTTCTTT. Translated, it gives CASSQMGTGLNTEAFF.